This T cell receptor (beta chain) was identified during a study of early T cells in non-severe SARS-CoV-2 infection. As for the study in general: It was bulk RNA from unsorted whole blood that was sequenced, and the chains were unpaired.

Each cDNA molecule carried a unique molecular identifier. TCRdb independently ran MiXCR on the 5' RACE reads; one entry per CDR3 protein. The sample has roughly 65,000 distinct CDR3 sequences; 12% are singletons. V gave up 5 bases and J gave up 4 bases, with 8 bases separating them. Germline assignment: CDR1 MDHEN and CDR2 SYDVKM. This CDR3 is 12 amino acids long. Many counts were recorded for this clonotype. The antigen is not known. Study-wide results and limits: Matching with VDJdb favored anti-spike CD8 responses (missing private and CD4 specificities).

Sequenced: whole blood. The receptor's source is an adult who was a healthcare worker with PCR-confirmed SARS-CoV-2 infection or an uninfected control (not recorded which). The chain couples TRBV28 to TRBJ1-1; D ambiguous. The CDR3 nucleotides are TGTGCCAGCAGTACGAGGTTCACTGAAGCTTTCTTT. Encoded protein: CASSTRFTEAFF.